Below are 9 T cell receptor beta chains sequenced from a single sample in a study of T cells in Graves' hyperthyroidism and ophthalmopathy. Amplification of TCR beta CDR3 regions was performed using RNA transcripts as template. TCR CDR3 underwent first-round RT-PCR with the HTBI primer set. TCRdb used MiXCR to reprocess the multiplex PCR reads, holding one entry per CDR3 protein. The data hold a few hundred thousand distinct CDR3 sequences, with less than 25% observed a single time. What was sequenced was blood. These receptors all come from a man aged 18 to 30 with Graves' hyperthyroidism.

In this sample, this clonotype turned up many times. The gene calls are TRBV11-2 and TRBJ1-1; a possible D gene is TRBD1 (6 bases). CDR1 and CDR2 from the germline V gene are SGHAT and FQNNGV. V was shortened by 1 base and J by 0 bases, with 15 bases between the two germline ends. The CDR3 runs to 17 residues. CDR3 nucleotide sequence: TGTGCCAGCAGCTTAGTTGTCAGGGGACGATTGAACACTGAAGCTTTCTTT. It is translated as CASSLVVRGRLNTEAFF.

The chain uses TRBV5-1 and TRBJ2-1, with 9 bases lining up with TRBD2. Germline V lookup: CDR1 SGHRS, CDR2 YFSETQ. The CDR3 covers 15 residues. The V segment lost 4 bases and the J segment 6 bases; nucleotides outside the gene matches: 8. The CDR3 sequence is CASSPIAGVGNEQFF. The CDR3 region has the DNA TGCGCCAGCAGCCCGATAGCGGGAGTGGGCAATGAGCAGTTCTTC.

This chain connects TRBV5-1 to TRBJ2-5, with 8 bases matching TRBD1. V lost 2 bases and J lost 2; bases outside the gene matches: 2. Per germline, CDR1 SGHRS and CDR2 YFSETQ. This CDR3 contains 14 residues. CDR3 in amino acids: CASSFRGPQETQYF. Here the CDR3 DNA reads TGCGCCAGCAGCTTCAGGGGGCCGCAAGAGACCCAGTACTTC.

This clonotype was detected many times. The genes are TRBV6-1 and TRBJ2-7; D might be TRBD2 (6 bases). The CDR3 is made up of 14 amino acids. Deletions cut 11 bases from V and 0 bases from J, with 17 bases between. Germline V gene data show CDR1 as MNHNS and CDR2 as SASEGT. The CDR3 sequence: CAARRAQGSYEQYF. CDR3 coding DNA: TGTGCCGCCAGGAGGGCGCAGGGCTCCTACGAGCAGTACTTC.

Many counts were recorded for this clonotype. The chain has TRBV2 and TRBJ2-5; possible D gene TRBD2, 6 bases. V was pared by 4 bases and J by 5 bases, with 11 bases between. CDR1 is SNHLY and CDR2 is FYNNEI in the germline V gene. CDR3 length equals 13 residues. The chain's CDR3 is CASSVKGRETQYF. CDR3 DNA: TGTGCCAGCAGTGTCAAGGGGAGGGAGACCCAGTACTTC. The whole variable domain, remainder taken from reference TRBV2 and TRBJ2-5, is EPEVTQTPSHQVTQMGQEVILRCVPISNHLYFYWYRQILGQKVEFLVSFYNNEISEKSEIFDDQFSVERPDGSNFTLKIRSTKLEDSAMYFCASSVKGRETQYFGPGTRLLVL.

The V gene is TRBV12-3 or TRBV12-4, the J gene TRBJ1-2, with 8 bases aligning to TRBD1. V shed 6 bases and J 6 bases; nucleotides not matched to a gene: 6. CDR3 length: 13 amino acids. The CDR3, as DNA: TGTGCCAGCAGCCAGGGGGCGCGGGATGGCTACACCTTC. As protein: CASSQGARDGYTF.

This clonotype was seen a few times. The chain couples TRBV25-1 to TRBJ2-7; the match to TRBD2 covers 10 bases. V shed 2 bases, J shed 6 bases, and the junction held 4 bases outside the gene matches. This CDR3 has 14 residues. Germline-derived CDR1 and CDR2 are MGHDK and SYGVNS. CDR3 amino acids: CASSELAGATEQYF. Here the CDR3 DNA reads TGTGCCAGCAGTGAACTAGCGGGAGCCACCGAGCAGTACTTC.

The rearrangement links TRBV28 to TRBJ1-2, with TRBD1 identical over 12 bases. Trimming cost V 5 bases and J 4 bases; bases outside gene matches: 5. The CDR3 runs 15 residues. The germline V gene has CDR1 MDHEN and CDR2 SYDVKM. CDR3 residues: CASSPGTGGVYGYTF. The CDR3 coding sequence is TGTGCCAGCAGTCCAGGGACAGGGGGCGTCTATGGCTACACCTTC.

In the case of this clonotype: A much larger clonotype is one base distant, so this may be a read error. As the CDR3 is not closed by the conserved phenylalanine or tryptophan, this likely results from a read error. The chain couples TRBV28 to TRBJ2-5, with D unresolved. This CDR3 has 13 residues. The V gene's germline CDR1 is MDHEN and CDR2 SYDVKM. V was cut by 7 bases and J by 5 bases, with 14 bases left in between. CDR3 sequence: CASTAFGLETQYL. DNA of the CDR3: TGTGCCAGCACCGCCTTCGGATTGGAGACCCAGTACCTC.